The rows below give T cell receptor beta chains drawn from one sample of a study of OX40 agonist ivuxolimab in advanced cancers. TCRdb's copy holds only in-frame clones and misses some; the assay was immunoSEQ multiplex PCR. The repertoire holds fewer than 90,000 clones, with 70% to 90% as singletons. The sample was CD4+ or CD8+ T cells sorted from blood, taken in a trial of the OX40 agonist ivuxolimab. The source of these receptors is an adult with an advanced solid tumor such as melanoma, head and neck, liver or kidney cancer. Each CDR3 is given with its conserved first and last residue. D genes are given only for firm matches. The listing skips clone size in some rows; elsewhere it reads once, few, many or a size class.

J: TRBJ2-6
D: NA
V: TRBV5-1
size: NA
CDR3: CASNLLPSGANVLTF
DNA: TGCGCCAGCAACCTACTGCCTTCTGGGGCCAACGTCCTGACTTTC

J: TRBJ2-2
D: NA
V: TRBV4-2
size: NA
CDR3: CASSPGGGRSTGELFF
DNA: TGTGCCAGCAGCCCAGGGGGGGGGCGATCAACCGGGGAGCTGTTTTTT

J: TRBJ2-2
D: TRBD2
V: TRBV2
size: once
CDR3: CASTVSSGSTGELFF
DNA: TGTGCCAGCACCGTATCTAGCGGGAGCACCGGGGAGCTGTTTTTT

J: TRBJ2-1
D: TRBD2
V: TRBV5-4
size: NA
CDR3: CASQREGPREQFF
DNA: TGTGCCAGCCAGCGGGAGGGGCCCAGGGAGCAGTTCTTC

J: TRBJ1-1
D: NA
V: TRBV7-2
size: NA
CDR3: CASSLAWGTAIAFF
DNA: TGTGCCAGCAGCCTAGCCTGGGGGACGGCAATAGCTTTCTTT

J: TRBJ1-2
D: NA
V: TRBV28
size: NA
CDR3: CASSLRSYGYTF
DNA: TGTGCCAGCAGTTTAAGGTCCTATGGCTACACCTTC

J: TRBJ2-2
D: TRBD2
V: TRBV4-3
size: NA
CDR3: CASSQGRTSGRATGELFF
DNA: TGCGCCAGCAGCCAAGGGCGGACTAGCGGGAGGGCCACCGGGGAGCTGTTTTTT

J: TRBJ2-3
D: NA
V: TRBV19
size: NA
CDR3: CASSIPGLGADTQYF
DNA: TGTGCCAGTAGTATACCGGGACTGGGGGCAGATACGCAGTATTTT

J: TRBJ2-1
D: TRBD1
V: TRBV19
size: NA
CDR3: CASSMDRFSSYNEQFF
DNA: TGTGCCAGTAGTATGGACAGGTTCAGCTCCTACAATGAGCAGTTCTTC

J: TRBJ2-1
D: NA
V: TRBV9
size: NA
CDR3: CASTRAGTRGDEQFF
DNA: TGTGCCAGCACCAGAGCGGGTACAAGAGGGGATGAGCAGTTCTTC

J: TRBJ2-7
D: TRBD2
V: TRBV5-1
size: NA
CDR3: CASSLAGTSGTYEQYF
DNA: TGCGCCAGCAGCTTGGCCGGGACTAGCGGGACCTACGAGCAGTACTTC

J: TRBJ2-7
D: TRBD1
V: TRBV30
size: NA
CDR3: CAWSADRVYEQYF
DNA: TGTGCCTGGAGTGCTGACAGGGTCTACGAGCAGTACTTC

J: TRBJ2-4
D: NA
V: TRBV4-2
size: NA
CDR3: CASSPALPELAKNIQYF
DNA: TGTGCCAGCAGCCCAGCACTGCCGGAACTAGCCAAAAACATTCAGTACTTC

J: TRBJ2-2
D: NA
V: TRBV10-3
size: NA
CDR3: CAITPEGGELFF
DNA: TGTGCCATCACCCCTGAAGGCGGGGAGCTGTTTTTT

J: TRBJ1-1
D: NA
V: TRBV5-5
size: NA
CDR3: CASSLNPAGNTEAFF
DNA: TGTGCCAGCAGCTTGAACCCCGCGGGGAACACTGAAGCTTTCTTT

J: TRBJ2-3
D: NA
V: TRBV7-2
size: NA
CDR3: CASSSNYGSYTQYF
DNA: TGTGCCAGCAGCTCAAACTACGGGAGTTATACGCAGTATTTT

J: TRBJ1-1
D: NA
V: TRBV6-6
size: NA
CDR3: CASSPTGGEAFF
DNA: TGTGCCAGCAGCCCTACTGGGGGTGAAGCTTTCTTT

J: TRBJ2-3
D: NA
V: TRBV10-3
size: NA
CDR3: CAIRGRRGDVDTQYF
DNA: TGTGCCATCAGGGGTAGAAGGGGAGATGTAGATACGCAGTATTTT

J: TRBJ1-4
D: NA
V: TRBV6-1
size: NA
CDR3: CASRETPREKLFF
DNA: TGTGCCAGCCGGGAGACTCCAAGGGAAAAACTGTTTTTT

J: TRBJ2-3
D: NA
V: TRBV29-1
size: NA
CDR3: CSVESTASYKYF
DNA: TGCAGCGTTGAGTCGACAGCCTCTTATAAGTATTTT

J: TRBJ2-5
D: NA
V: TRBV2
size: NA
CDR3: CASNRLSQETQYF
DNA: TGTGCCAGCAACCGACTGAGTCAAGAGACCCAGTACTTC

J: TRBJ2-7
D: NA
V: TRBV7-2
size: NA
CDR3: CASSLSSREQYF
DNA: TGTGCCAGCAGCCTTTCATCGCGGGAGCAGTACTTC

J: TRBJ2-3
D: TRBD1
V: TRBV7-9
size: NA
CDR3: CASSSPPQGAHTDTQYF
DNA: TGTGCCAGCAGTTCTCCGCCACAGGGGGCGCACACAGATACGCAGTATTTT

J: TRBJ1-1
D: NA
V: TRBV27
size: few
CDR3: CASSSSTGRTEAFF
DNA: TGTGCCAGCAGTTCCTCGACAGGACGGACTGAAGCTTTCTTT